The following is a T cell receptor (beta chain) sequence with its context. Its antigen specificity is not known. Base quality data are lacking; no much larger clone is found one base away. This entry comes from a study of T cell responses to AZD1222 COVID-19 vaccine (dated by TCRdb to about 2021). For context, the study as a whole: AZD1222 recipients given second doses at about 4 weeks or at about 12 weeks were pooled, since spike-specific TCR depth and breadth were not found to differ between the two schedules. A total of just over 230 trial participants underwent TCR sequencing, of whom some 200 had received two doses of AZD1222 and 26 had received two doses of the MenACWY control vaccine. Trial participants were enrolled by age into subgroups of 18-55, 56-69 and 70-plus years, and around 150, 29 and 61 TCR-sequenced participants, respectively, were included in these subgroups.

The CDR3 regions of human TCRbeta chains were analyzed by immunosequencing. The original methods were these. Repertoire TCRs were matched against a reference library of SARS-CoV-2-specific TCRs generated with the MIRA antigen-specificity platform. Breadth was defined as the fraction of unique TCRs that were SARS-CoV-2-associated, and depth was defined as the fraction of total T cells that were SARS-CoV-2-associated. Using the MIRA data, every spike-specific TCR was mapped to the spike region that the TCR reacted to and assigned to either a CD4 or a CD8 class. Log10-transformed breadth and depth values were compared by one-way ANOVA with Sidak's multiple comparisons tests. TCRdb took over this immuneACCESS table, retaining in-frame rearrangements with V and J assigned. Such tables are incomplete; in checked studies, under half of the missing clones stem from an unresolved V gene, and the remainder is unexplained. Clone size and V and J calls were adopted from that table, with D and trimming inferred from the DNA. The sample table lists some 130,000 clones, 92% of them with a count of one. 3.5% to 4.5% of the sample goes to the ten largest clones.

What this sample's time point label stands for: baseline before first vaccination. The vaccinee samples were drawn from two UK trials, COV001 and COV002, one of which was a single-blind randomized controlled phase 2/3 trial testing AZD1222 (ChAdOx1 nCoV-19) in healthy adults. For TCRbeta chain sequencing, PBMC samples were collected from trial participants at day 0 and at day 28 after the second dose. Including cysteine and phenylalanine, the CDR3 has 15 amino acids. Only the CDR3 DNA stays, 45 bases, in frame from base 1. CDR1 and CDR2 were assigned from the germline V gene as SGHRS and YFSETQ. V loses 4 bases at its end and J loses 1 base; junction bases beyond the gene matches: 2. The full study reports these points: Participants were mostly white British and included more females than males, and it was suggested by the authors that clonal diversity may have been underestimated. Conclusions about previously exposed vaccinees are limited because only six or seven AZD1222 recipients were SARS-CoV-2 seropositive at baseline. Epitopes outside the regions mutated in the B.1.351 and B.1.1.7 variants were reportedly recognized by nearly half of the unique spike-specific TCRs. After two AZD1222 doses, both the breadth and the depth of spike-specific TCRs were significantly higher than at day 0 and than in MenACWY recipients. In the small 56-69-year group, the increase in depth fell short of significance, most likely because of low power. Vaccine-associated CD4 TCRs spanned the whole spike protein, with dominant responses in regions 160-218 and 743-854. Because no day 14 peak-response samples were available, the repertoires could be characterized only after the peak T cell response.

The specimen comprised peripheral blood, sampled on day 0 of AZD1222 vaccination. Recombination joined TRBV5-1 with TRBJ2-3, and 11 bases in between align with TRBD2. The sequence came from an adult in good health. The bases are TGCGCCAGCAGCCTGGGACTAGCGGGCACAGATACGCAGTATTTT. This sequence encodes CASSLGLAGTDTQYF.